What follows are 17 T cell receptor beta chains derived from one specimen sequenced in a study of cytomegalovirus exposure and HLA in healthy donors. 60 Vbeta and 13 Jbeta primers were used in PCR. The data were produced by immunoSEQ multiplex PCR, yet TCRdb's version contains in-frame clones alone and is incomplete. The top ten hold 1.5% to 2% of the sample, which has approximately 220,000 clones, nearly 80% seen once. The sample was PBMCs. The receptors come from a male donor in good health and CMV-seronegative.

V and J are TRBV2 and TRBJ2-1; D is undetermined. The CDR3 extends over 13 amino acids. Germline V CDR1 and CDR2: SNHLY, FYNNEI. Trimming shortened V by 4 bases and J by 4 bases, and 8 bases separated the two germline ends. The CDR3 is CASSVENYNEQFF. CDR3 DNA: TGTGCCAGCAGTGTGGAGAATTACAATGAGCAGTTCTTC.

The chain joins TRBV11-2 to TRBJ2-3, with TRBD1 matching 7 bases. There are 15 residues in the CDR3. J was trimmed by 4 bases and V by 5 bases; bases with no gene match: 9. Germline-derived CDR1 and CDR2 are SGHAT and FQNNGV. CDR3 protein: CASSPRGQVADTQYF. The CDR3, as DNA: TGTGCCAGCAGCCCCCGCGGACAGGTCGCAGATACGCAGTATTTT.

This clone came up once. This chain joins TRBV5-8 and TRBJ2-1, with D perhaps TRBD2 (6 bases). Germline CDR1 is SGHTS and CDR2 is YDEGEE. The ends were cut back, 7 bases at V and 8 bases at J, with 19 bases in the middle. This CDR3 contains 14 residues. Written as DNA, the CDR3 is TGTGCCAGCGGAGCTCGGACGGGAGTGTATGAGCAGTTCTTC. Amino acid sequence: CASGARTGVYEQFF.

The gene calls are TRBV15 and TRBJ1-3, with D possibly matching TRBD1 (5 bases). The length of the CDR3 is 15 residues. V lost 0 bases, J lost 1 base, and 7 bases lay in between. Germline CDR1 LNHNV, CDR2 YYDKDF (reference sequence). The CDR3: CATSRDAGSGNTIYF. CDR3 DNA sequence: TGTGCCACCAGCAGAGATGCAGGGTCTGGAAACACCATATATTTT.

The rearrangement joins TRBV29-1 to TRBJ1-1, with unresolved D. The CDR3 has 11 amino acids. Trimming stripped 1 base from V and 11 bases from J, with 11 bases between. In germline, CDR1 is SQVTM, CDR2 ANQGSEA. CDR3 loop: CSVEASGRAFF. The CDR3 nucleotides read TGCAGCGTTGAAGCGTCCGGGAGGGCTTTCTTT.

Turning to this clone: One end of the junction does not line up with germline, which may come from a read error. The rearrangement joins TRBV7-9 to TRBJ2-7; tentative D call: TRBD1 (6 bases). The germline gives CDR1 SEHNR, CDR2 FQNEAQ (reference sequence). CDR3 length equals 14 residues. This CDR3 reads CSSSFDRSSYEQYF. CDR3 DNA sequence: TGTTCCAGCAGCTTCGACAGGAGCTCCTACGAGCAGTACTTC.

The V and J genes are TRBV5-1 and TRBJ2-2; 8 bases are a match to TRBD2. The CDR3 sequence is 15 residues long. V trimming: 7 bases; J trimming: 4 bases; junction bases outside the gene matches: 9. The germline V gene encodes CDR1 SGHRS and CDR2 YFSETQ. The CDR3 is CASGGSSGVTGELFF. The DNA for the CDR3 is TGCGCCAGCGGGGGGAGTAGCGGGGTCACCGGGGAGCTGTTTTTT.

The chain recombines TRBV19 with TRBJ1-1, with D unresolved. This CDR3 spans 12 amino acids. Germline loops: CDR1 LNHDA, CDR2 SQIVND (reference sequence). The ends were cut back, 5 bases at V and 0 bases at J, with 4 bases in the middle. The CDR3 loop reads CASSPLNTEAFF. The CDR3 DNA is TGTGCCAGTAGTCCTCTGAACACTGAAGCTTTCTTT.

This clone occurred once. This rearrangement joins TRBV5-1 to TRBJ2-5; maybe TRBD2 (5 bases). Germline CDR1 is SGHRS and CDR2 is YFSETQ. Deletions cut 2 bases from V and 2 bases from J, with 10 bases between. The CDR3 has 14 amino acids. The chain's CDR3 is CASSFGGLQETQYF. The CDR3, as DNA: TGCGCCAGCAGCTTCGGCGGGCTTCAAGAGACCCAGTACTTC.

There are a few counts of this clone. This chain links TRBV19 with TRBJ1-1; D unresolved. This CDR3 has 11 residues. Deletions cut 3 bases from V and 11 bases from J, with 10 bases between. Germline assignment: CDR1 LNHDA and CDR2 SQIVND (reference sequence). The CDR3, as DNA: TGTGCCAGTAGTATCAGAGAGCGGGCTTTCTTT. Translated, it gives CASSIRERAFF.

The rearrangement joins TRBV28 to TRBJ2-3; 8 bases are shared with TRBD1. After removal of 3 bases from V and 2 bases from J, the junction contained 10 bases not matched to a gene. The CDR3 is made up of 17 amino acids. Per germline, CDR1 MDHEN and CDR2 SYDVKM. CDR3: CASSFKVDRVATDTQYF. The CDR3 nucleotides read TGTGCCAGCAGTTTCAAAGTGGACAGGGTAGCCACAGATACGCAGTATTTT.

The J gene is TRBJ2-7, the V gene TRBV5-4; 7 nucleotides match TRBD2. Looked up from germline, CDR1 is SGHNT and CDR2 is YYREEE (reference sequence). This CDR3 contains 13 residues. V was clipped by 3 bases and J by 2 bases; unmatched bases: 2. As DNA, the CDR3 is TGTGCCAGCAGCTGGGAGGGTACCTACGAGCAGTACTTC. Translation: CASSWEGTYEQYF.

This chain links TRBV27 with TRBJ2-1, with D possibly being TRBD2 (6 bases). V shed 0 bases and J shed 8 bases, with 17 bases lying between them. The CDR3 contains 16 residues. The germline V gene has CDR1 MNHEY and CDR2 SMNVEV (reference sequence). CDR3 sequence (DNA): TGTGCCAGCAGTTTATCCAGGGCGGGACCCACAGATGAGCAGTTCTTC. The encoded protein is CASSLSRAGPTDEQFF.

The chain recombines TRBV5-1 with TRBJ2-5, with TRBD2 identical over 7 bases. Germline V gene sequence: CDR1 SGHRS, CDR2 YFSETQ. The CDR3 length is 15 residues. The V segment lost 6 bases and the J segment 3 bases; nucleotides outside the gene matches: 11. The CDR3 protein is CASTGGIAEKETQYF. The DNA of the CDR3 is TGCGCCAGCACCGGGGGGATCGCGGAGAAAGAGACCCAGTACTTC.

J is TRBJ2-1 and V is TRBV29-1; TRBD2 agrees at 12 bases. V shed 1 base, J shed 4 bases, and the junction held 2 bases outside the gene matches. The CDR3 loop spans 15 amino acids. The germline CDR1 and CDR2 sequences are SQVTM and ANQGSEA. Here the CDR3 reads CSVEGLAGVYNEQFF. The CDR3 coding sequence is TGCAGCGTTGAAGGACTAGCGGGAGTGTACAATGAGCAGTTCTTC.

Notes on this clone: At the DNA level, this CDR3 is encoded by other sequences in the same sample as well. The J gene is TRBJ2-7, the V gene TRBV4-2, with 8 bases lining up with TRBD1. In germline, CDR1 is LGHNA, CDR2 YNFKEQ. Trimming took 0 bases from V and 0 from J; bases not matched to a gene: 1. CDR3 length: 15 amino acids. CDR3 in amino acids: CASSQEGQGSYEQYF. The CDR3 bases are TGTGCCAGCAGCCAAGAAGGACAGGGCTCCTACGAGCAGTACTTC.

Here the CDR3 reads CASSLTPDRGLGYTF. Written as DNA, the CDR3 is TGTGCCAGCAGCTTAACCCCGGACAGGGGGCTAGGCTACACCTTC. J is TRBJ1-2 and V is TRBV7-3; 11 bases align to TRBD1. The CDR3 is 15 residues long. The V gene end was trimmed by 0 bases and the J gene end by 8 bases; junction bases not matched to a gene: 5. Germline V gene data show CDR1 as SGHTA and CDR2 as FQGTGA.